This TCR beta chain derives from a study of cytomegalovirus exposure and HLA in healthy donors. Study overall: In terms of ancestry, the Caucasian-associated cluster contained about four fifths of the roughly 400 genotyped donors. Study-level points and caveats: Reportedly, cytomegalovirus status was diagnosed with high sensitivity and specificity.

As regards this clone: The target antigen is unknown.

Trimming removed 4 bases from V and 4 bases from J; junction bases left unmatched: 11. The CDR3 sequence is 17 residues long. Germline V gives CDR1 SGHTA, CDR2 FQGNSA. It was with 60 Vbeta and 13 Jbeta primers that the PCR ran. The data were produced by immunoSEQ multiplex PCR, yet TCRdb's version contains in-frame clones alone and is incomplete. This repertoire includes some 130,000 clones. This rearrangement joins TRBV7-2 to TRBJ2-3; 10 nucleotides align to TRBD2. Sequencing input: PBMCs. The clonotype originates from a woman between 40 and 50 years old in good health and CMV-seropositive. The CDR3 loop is CASSWATSGLSADTQYF. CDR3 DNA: TGTGCCAGCAGCTGGGCGACTAGCGGGCTTTCTGCAGATACGCAGTATTTT.